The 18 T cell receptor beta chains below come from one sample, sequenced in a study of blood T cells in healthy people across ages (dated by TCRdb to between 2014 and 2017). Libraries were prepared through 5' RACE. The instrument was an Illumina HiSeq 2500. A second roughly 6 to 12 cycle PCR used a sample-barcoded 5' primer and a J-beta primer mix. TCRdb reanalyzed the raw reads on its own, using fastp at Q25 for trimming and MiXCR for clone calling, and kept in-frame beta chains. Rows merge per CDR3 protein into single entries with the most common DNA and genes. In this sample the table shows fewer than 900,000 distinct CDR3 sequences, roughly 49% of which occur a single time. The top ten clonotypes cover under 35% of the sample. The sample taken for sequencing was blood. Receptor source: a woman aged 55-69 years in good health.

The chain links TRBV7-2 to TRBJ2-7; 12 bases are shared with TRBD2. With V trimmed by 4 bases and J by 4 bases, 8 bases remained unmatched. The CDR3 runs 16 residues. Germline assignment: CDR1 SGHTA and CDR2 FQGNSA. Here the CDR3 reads CASSSGRLAGEYEQYF. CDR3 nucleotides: TGTGCCAGCAGCTCAGGCCGACTAGCGGGAGAGTACGAGCAGTACTTC.

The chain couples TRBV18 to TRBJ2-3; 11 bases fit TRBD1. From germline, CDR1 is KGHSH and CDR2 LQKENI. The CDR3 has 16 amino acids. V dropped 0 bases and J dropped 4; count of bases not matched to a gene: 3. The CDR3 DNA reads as TGTGCCAGCTCACCACCCGGGACAGGGGGAGCAGATACGCAGTATTTT. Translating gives CASSPPGTGGADTQYF.

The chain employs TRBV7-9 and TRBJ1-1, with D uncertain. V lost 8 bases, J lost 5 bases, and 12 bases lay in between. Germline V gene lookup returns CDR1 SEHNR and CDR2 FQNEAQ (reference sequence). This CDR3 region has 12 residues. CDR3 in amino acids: CASLRSETEAFF. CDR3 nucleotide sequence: TGTGCCAGCTTAAGGTCCGAGACTGAAGCTTTCTTT.

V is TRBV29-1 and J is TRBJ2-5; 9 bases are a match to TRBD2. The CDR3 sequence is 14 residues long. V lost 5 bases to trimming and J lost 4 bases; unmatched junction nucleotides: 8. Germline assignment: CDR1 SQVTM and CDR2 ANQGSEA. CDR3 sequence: CSVMSLAGAETQYF. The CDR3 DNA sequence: TGCAGCGTTATGAGCTTAGCGGGAGCAGAGACCCAGTACTTC.

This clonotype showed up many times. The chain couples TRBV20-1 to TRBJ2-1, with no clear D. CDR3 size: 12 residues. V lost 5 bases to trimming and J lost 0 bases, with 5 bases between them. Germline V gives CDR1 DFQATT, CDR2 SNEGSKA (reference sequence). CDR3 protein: CSAASSYNEQFF. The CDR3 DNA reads TGCAGTGCTGCAAGCTCCTACAATGAGCAGTTCTTC.

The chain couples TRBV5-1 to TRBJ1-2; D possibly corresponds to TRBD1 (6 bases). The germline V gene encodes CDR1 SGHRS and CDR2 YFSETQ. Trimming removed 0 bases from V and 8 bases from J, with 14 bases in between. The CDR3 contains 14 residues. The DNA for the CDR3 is TGCGCCAGCAGCTTGGACCCGACAGGCGGCGGCTACACCTTC. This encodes CASSLDPTGGGYTF.

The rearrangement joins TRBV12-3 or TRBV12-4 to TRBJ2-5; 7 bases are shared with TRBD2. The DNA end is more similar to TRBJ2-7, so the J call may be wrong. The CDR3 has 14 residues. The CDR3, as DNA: TGTGCCAGCAGTTCGCGGGGAGGGTCCATCGAGCAGTACTTC. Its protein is CASSSRGGSIEQYF.

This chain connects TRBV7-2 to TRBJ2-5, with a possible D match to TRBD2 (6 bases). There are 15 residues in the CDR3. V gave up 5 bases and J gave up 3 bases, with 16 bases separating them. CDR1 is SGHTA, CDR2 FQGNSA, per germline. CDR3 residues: CASSPGGAGKETQYF. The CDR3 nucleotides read TGTGCCAGCAGCCCCGGAGGGGCGGGGAAAGAGACCCAGTACTTC.

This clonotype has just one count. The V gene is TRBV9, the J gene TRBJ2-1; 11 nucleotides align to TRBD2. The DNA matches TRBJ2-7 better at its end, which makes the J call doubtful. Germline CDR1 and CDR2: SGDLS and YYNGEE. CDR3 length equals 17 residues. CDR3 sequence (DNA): TGTGCCAGCAGCGTAGCGGTTAGCGGGAGGGCCTACAATGAGCAGTACTTC. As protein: CASSVAVSGRAYNEQYF.

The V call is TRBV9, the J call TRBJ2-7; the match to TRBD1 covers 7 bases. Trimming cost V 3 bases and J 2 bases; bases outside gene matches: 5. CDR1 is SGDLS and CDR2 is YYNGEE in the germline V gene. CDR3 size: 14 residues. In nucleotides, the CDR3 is TGTGCCAGCAGCGCGGCCACAGGGGCCTACGAGCAGTACTTC. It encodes CASSAATGAYEQYF.

In DNA form, the CDR3 reads TGTGCCAGCACCACCCAGGACAGCAACTATGGCTACACCTTC. Its protein product is CASTTQDSNYGYTF. The chain links TRBV6-2 or TRBV6-3 to TRBJ1-2; D possibly corresponds to TRBD1 (6 bases). Germline V gene data show CDR1 as MNHEY and CDR2 as SVGEGT. V gave up 7 bases and J gave up 2 bases, with 14 bases separating them. The CDR3 is 14 residues long.

In DNA, the CDR3 is TGTGCCAGCAGCTTATACGAGGGCATGAACACTGAAGCTTTCTTT. Amino acid sequence: CASSLYEGMNTEAFF. This chain joins TRBV7-9 and TRBJ1-1, with D uncertain. Trimming stripped 2 bases from V and 0 bases from J, with 10 bases between. The CDR3 totals 15 residues. Germline values: CDR1 SEHNR, CDR2 FQNEAQ (reference sequence).

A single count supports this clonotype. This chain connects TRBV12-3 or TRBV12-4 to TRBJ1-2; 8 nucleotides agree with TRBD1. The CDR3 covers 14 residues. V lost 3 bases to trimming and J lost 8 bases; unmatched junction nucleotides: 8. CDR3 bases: TGTGCCAGCAGTTTGCGACAGGGGACGGGAGGCTACACCTTC. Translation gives CASSLRQGTGGYTF.

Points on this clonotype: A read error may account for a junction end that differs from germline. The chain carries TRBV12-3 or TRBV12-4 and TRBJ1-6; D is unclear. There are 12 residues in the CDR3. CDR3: CANSLNSSPLHF. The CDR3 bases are TGTGCCAACAGTTTAAACTCTTCACCCCTCCACTTT.

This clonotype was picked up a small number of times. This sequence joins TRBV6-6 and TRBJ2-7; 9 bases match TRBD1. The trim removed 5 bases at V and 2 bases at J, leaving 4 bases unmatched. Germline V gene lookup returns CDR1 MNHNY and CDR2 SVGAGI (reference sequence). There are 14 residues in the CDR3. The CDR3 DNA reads TGTGCCAGCAGTAGGGGACAGGGCACCTACGAGCAGTACTTC. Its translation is CASSRGQGTYEQYF.

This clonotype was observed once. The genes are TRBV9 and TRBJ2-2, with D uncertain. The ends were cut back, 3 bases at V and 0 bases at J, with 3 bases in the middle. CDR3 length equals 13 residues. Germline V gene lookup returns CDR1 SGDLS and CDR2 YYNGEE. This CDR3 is CASSGANTGELFF. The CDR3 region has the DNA TGTGCCAGCAGCGGAGCGAACACCGGGGAGCTGTTTTTT. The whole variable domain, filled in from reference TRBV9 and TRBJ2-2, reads DSGVTQTPKHLITATGQRVTLRCSPRSGDLSVYWYQQSLDQGLQFLIQYYNGEERAKGNILERFSAQQFPDLHSELNLSSLELGDSALYFCASSGANTGELFFGEGSRLTVL.

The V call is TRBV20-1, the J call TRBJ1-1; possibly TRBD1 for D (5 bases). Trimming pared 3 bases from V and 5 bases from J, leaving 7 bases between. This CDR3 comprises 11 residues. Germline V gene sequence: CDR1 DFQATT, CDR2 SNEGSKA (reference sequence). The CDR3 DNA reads TGCAGTGCTAGTGGGGGAACTGAAGCTTTCTTT. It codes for CSASGGTEAFF.

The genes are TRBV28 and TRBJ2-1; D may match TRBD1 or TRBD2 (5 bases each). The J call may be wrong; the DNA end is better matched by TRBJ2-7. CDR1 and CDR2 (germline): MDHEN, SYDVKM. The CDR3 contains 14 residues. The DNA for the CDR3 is TGTGCCAGCAGTTTAAGGATGGGGGTAGACGAGCAGTACTTC. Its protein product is CASSLRMGVDEQYF.